What follows are 7 T cell receptor beta chains derived from one specimen sequenced in a study of blood T cell repertoires in COVID-19. Data came from immunoSEQ multiplex PCR; TCRdb stores just in-frame clones and leaves some out. The table lists about 100,000 clones, less than 85% of them singletons. The sequenced sample consisted of peripheral blood. The receptors were gathered from an elderly woman with active or convalescent COVID-19.

This clone showed up just once. Here the CDR3 DNA reads TGTGCCAGTAGTATTTCCGGGGACACAGATACGCAGTATTTT. This gives the protein CASSISGDTDTQYF. The chain recombines TRBV19 with TRBJ2-3; D perhaps matches TRBD2 (5 bases). V shed 3 bases and J shed 2 bases, with 9 bases lying between them. This CDR3 comprises 14 residues. Germline CDR1 LNHDA, CDR2 SQIVND (reference sequence). The whole variable domain, filled in from reference TRBV19 and TRBJ2-3, reads DGGITQSPKYLFRKEGQNVTLSCEQNLNHDAMYWYRQDPGQGLRLIYYSQIVNDFQKGDIAEGYSVSREKKESFPLTVTSAQKNPTAFYLCASSISGDTDTQYFGPGTRLTVL.

The rearrangement links TRBV19 to TRBJ2-1, with D tentatively TRBD1 (8 bases). Germline lookup yields CDR1 LNHDA and CDR2 SQIVND (reference sequence). This CDR3 region has 13 residues. Trimming removed 5 bases from V and 11 bases from J, with 16 bases in between. CDR3 in DNA: TGTGCCAGTAGTCCCACAGGGGGGGGTAAGCAGTTCTTC. Translation: CASSPTGGGKQFF.

This clone was observed a few times. The chain joins TRBV7-3 to TRBJ1-6, with a weak D call TRBD1 (5 bases). V dropped 1 base and J dropped 9 bases, with 13 bases sitting between them. CDR3 length equals 15 residues. Germline CDR1 is SGHTA and CDR2 is FQGTGA. This CDR3 reads CASSLIAGNVSPLHF. As DNA, the CDR3 is TGTGCCAGCAGCTTAATAGCAGGGAATGTTTCACCCCTCCACTTT.

This chain uses TRBV6-5 with TRBJ2-7; tentatively, D is TRBD2 (6 bases). This CDR3 comprises 14 residues. The germline V gene encodes CDR1 MNHEY and CDR2 SVGAGI. Trimming shortened V by 5 bases and J by 1 base, and 12 bases separated the two germline ends. This CDR3 is CASSIRGRSYEQYF. Here the CDR3 DNA reads TGTGCCAGCAGTATTAGAGGGAGGTCCTACGAGCAGTACTTC.

The chain carries TRBV7-9 and TRBJ1-2, with D tentatively TRBD1 (6 bases). Trimming took off 0 bases at V and 4 bases at J, with 12 bases between the two ends. The CDR3 loop spans 15 amino acids. Germline CDR1 SEHNR, CDR2 FQNEAQ (reference sequence). CDR3 in DNA: TGTGCCAGCAGCTTAGCGGGAGACAGGACCTATGGCTACACCTTC. Protein: CASSLAGDRTYGYTF. The variable domain in full, completed from reference TRBV7-9 and TRBJ1-2, reads DTGVSQNPRHKITKRGQNVTFRCDPISEHNRLYWYRQTLGQGPEFLTYFQNEAQLEKSRLLSDRFSAERPKGSFSTLEIQRTEQGDSAMYLCASSLAGDRTYGYTFGSGTRLTVV.

The J gene is TRBJ1-1, the V gene TRBV6-5, with 8 bases matching TRBD1. This CDR3 is 13 amino acids long. After removal of 6 bases from V and 6 bases from J, the junction contained 6 bases not matched to a gene. Germline V CDR1 and CDR2: MNHEY, SVGAGI. Here the CDR3 DNA reads TGTGCCAGCAGAGGCCAGGGGGCCGCTGAAGCTTTCTTT. This codes for CASRGQGAAEAFF.

The chain carries TRBV20-1 and TRBJ1-2, with a tentative D call TRBD1 (5 bases). This CDR3 contains 11 residues. The germline V gene has CDR1 DFQATT and CDR2 SNEGSKA (reference sequence). V gave up 4 bases and J gave up 8 bases, with 11 bases separating them. The CDR3 protein is CSATGGWGYTF. CDR3 in DNA: TGCAGTGCTACCGGGGGGTGGGGCTACACCTTC.